The rows below give T cell receptor beta chains drawn from one sample of a study of post-analysis software for immune sequencing data. TCRdb redid the calling of the PCR reads with MiXCR, one entry per CDR3 protein. There are roughly 800,000 distinct CDR3 sequences in the sample; around 42% occur only once, and 4.9% lies in the top ten. Sequencing input: blood. All receptors derive from a girl between 5 and 17 years old with multiple sclerosis. Both conserved end residues are part of each CDR3. Fields, in order: J gene, V gene, D gene, clone size, CDR3 DNA, CDR3 protein. D genes are given only for firm matches. For some rows the clone size is stated as once, few or many, or as a class when expanded; others skip it.

TRBJ2-3 | TRBV7-2 | NA | NA | TGTGCCAGCAGCTTACTCAACAGGACAGATACGCAGTATTTT | CASSLLNRTDTQYF
TRBJ1-2 | TRBV29-1 | NA | NA | TGCAGCGTTGAAGATCTGAGGGAAACCTATGGCTACACCTTC | CSVEDLRETYGYTF
TRBJ2-7 | TRBV7-9 | NA | few | TGTGCCACCGGAGGGAAGGGCCTCTACGAGCAGTACTTC | CATGGKGLYEQYF
TRBJ2-4 | TRBV20-1 | TRBD1 | NA | TGCAGTCTTTTACAGGGGGCTGTTCAGTACTTC | CSLLQGAVQYF
TRBJ2-3 | TRBV9 | NA | few | TGTGCCAGCAGCGTAGGGGGTCCAGATACGCAGTATTTT | CASSVGGPDTQYF
TRBJ2-7 | TRBV5-5 | TRBD1 | NA | TGTGCCAGCAGCTTGGAGGGGACAGCACCCTCCTACGAGCAGTACTTC | CASSLEGTAPSYEQYF
TRBJ2-7 | TRBV20-1 | TRBD2 | NA | TGCAGTGCTAGCTCGGGACTAGCGGGGCTCTACGAGCAGTACTTC | CSASSGLAGLYEQYF
TRBJ2-7 | TRBV28 | NA | few | TGTGCCAGCAGTTTGCCGGGACTTAGCTCCTACGAGCAGTACTTC | CASSLPGLSSYEQYF
TRBJ1-2 | TRBV29-1 | NA | NA | TGCAGCGTTGATGGTGCTAACTATGGCTACACCTTC | CSVDGANYGYTF
TRBJ2-7 | TRBV12-3/TRBV12-4 | NA | NA | TGTACCAGCAGTCCTAACTACGAGCAGTACTTC | CTSSPNYEQYF
TRBJ2-3 | TRBV29-1 | NA | NA | TGCAGCGTTACGGAGCGCACAGATACGCAGTATTTT | CSVTERTDTQYF
TRBJ2-7 | TRBV9 | TRBD2 | NA | TGTGCCAGCAGCGTGTTACCGGGACTAGGTCCCCACGAGCAGTACTTC | CASSVLPGLGPHEQYF
TRBJ2-7 | TRBV28 | NA | NA | TGTGCCAGCATGGGGTGGGAAAACGAGCAGTACTTC | CASMGWENEQYF
TRBJ2-5 | TRBV20-1 | NA | NA | TGCAGTGCTAGAGAAATTAGGACTTCCCAAGAGACCCAGTACTTC | CSAREIRTSQETQYF
TRBJ1-2 | TRBV7-9 | TRBD1 | NA | TGTGCCAGCAGCTTAGTAGGACAGGGGGATGGCTACACCTTC | CASSLVGQGDGYTF
TRBJ1-2 | TRBV20-1 | NA | few | TGCAGTGCTAGAGGTCGCACAGGGTATGGCTGCACCTTC | CSARGRTGYGCTF
TRBJ2-1 | TRBV29-1 | NA | few | TGCAGCGTTGAAGATCTAGGTTACAATGAGCAGTTCTTC | CSVEDLGYNEQFF
TRBJ2-1 | TRBV5-6 | TRBD2 | NA | TGTGCCAGCAGCCCTGGACTAGATGCCTACAATGAGCAGTTCTTC | CASSPGLDAYNEQFF
TRBJ2-4 | TRBV7-2 | TRBD1 | few | TGTGCCAGCAGCTTAGAAGGCGACAGGGGATTCGGCAAAAACATTCAGTACTTC | CASSLEGDRGFGKNIQYF
TRBJ1-1 | TRBV7-3 | NA | few | TGTGCCAGCAGCTTGCCCCGGACGGAGATGAACACTGAAGCTTTCTTT | CASSLPRTEMNTEAFF
TRBJ1-2 | TRBV4-3 | NA | NA | TGCGCCAGCAGCCAGAACGGCGGGCGGTACGGCTACACCTTC | CASSQNGGRYGYTF
TRBJ2-1 | TRBV28 | NA | NA | TGTGCCAGCAGTCTCCCGGGACTAGGGGGCCACAATGAGCAGTTCTTC | CASSLPGLGGHNEQFF
TRBJ2-1 | TRBV7-9 | TRBD2 | few | TGTGCCAGCAGCAGACTAGCGGGGTCCTCCTACAATGAGCAGTTCTTC | CASSRLAGSSYNEQFF
TRBJ2-1 | TRBV29-1 | TRBD2 | few | TGCAGCGTTGAGGGGCGGGAGATGAGATACGAGCAGTTCTTC | CSVEGREMRYEQFF
TRBJ2-5 | TRBV5-5 | NA | NA | TGTGCCAGCACCCTTGTAACGTCCTACAATGAGCAGTACTTC | CASTLVTSYNEQYF
TRBJ2-5 | TRBV28 | TRBD2 | NA | TGTGCCAGCAGTCCAGTCCGCTCTGCGGGAGTGGAGACCCAGTACTTC | CASSPVRSAGVETQYF
TRBJ1-1 | TRBV3-1 | NA | NA | TGTGCCAGCAGCCAAGAAGGTGTGGGGACCTACACTGAAGCTTTCTTT | CASSQEGVGTYTEAFF
TRBJ2-1 | TRBV7-3 | TRBD2 | few | TGTGCCAGCAGCGCGGGACTAGCGGGAGGGATGAATGAGCAGTTCTTC | CASSAGLAGGMNEQFF
TRBJ2-3 | TRBV12-3/TRBV12-4 | TRBD2 | once | TGTGCCAGCAGTTCCGGCGGGAGGCCAGATACGCAGTATTTT | CASSSGGRPDTQYF
TRBJ2-3 | TRBV5-5 | TRBD2 | NA | TGTGCCAGCAGAGTTTTTGCTAGCGGGAGAGATACGCAGTATTTT | CASRVFASGRDTQYF
TRBJ2-5 | TRBV6-6 | TRBD2 | NA | TGTGCCAGCAGTCCCTCCCCGGGACTAGCGAAAGAGACCCAGTACTTC | CASSPSPGLAKETQYF
TRBJ2-7 | TRBV2 | TRBD2 | NA | TGTGCCAGCAGCGCGGGAGGCGGGGGGCAGTACTTC | CASSAGGGGQYF
TRBJ1-1 | TRBV29-1 | NA | NA | TGCAGCGTTGAGCTGACAACGAACACTGAAGCTTTCTTT | CSVELTTNTEAFF
TRBJ2-7 | TRBV7-9 | NA | NA | TGTGCCAGCAGCTTGGGGGCGCAGCAGTACTTC | CASSLGAQQYF
TRBJ2-7 | TRBV5-1 | NA | NA | TGCGCCAGCAGCTCGCCGGGACATGACGAGCAGTACTTC | CASSSPGHDEQYF
TRBJ2-1 | TRBV15 | TRBD2 | few | TGTGCCTCCAAAAAGCGGGGGTACAATGAGCAGTTCTTC | CASKKRGYNEQFF
TRBJ2-1 | TRBV7-2 | TRBD2 | NA | TGTGCCAGCAGCTTAGCGTCCCGGGGACTACCTTTTTCTGAGCAGTTCTTC | CASSLASRGLPFSEQFF
TRBJ1-2 | TRBV20-1 | NA | NA | TGCAGTGCCGTCCCGAACTCTCACAGTGAGAACTATGGCTACACCTTC | CSAVPNSHSENYGYTF
TRBJ1-4 | TRBV7-9 | NA | NA | TGTGCCAGCAGCGAACGACAGACCCGGGGTGAAAAACTGTTTTTT | CASSERQTRGEKLFF
TRBJ2-1 | TRBV12-3/TRBV12-4 | NA | NA | TGTGCCAGCAGTCGCGGACCCGATGTTGAGCAGTTCTTC | CASSRGPDVEQFF
TRBJ2-7 | TRBV6-1 | TRBD2 | NA | TGTGCCATCGGCATAGCGGGAGGCTCCTACGAGCAGTACTTC | CAIGIAGGSYEQYF